These 8 T cell receptor beta chains were sequenced from one sample in a study of CD8+ T cells in alopecia areata. As for treatment: oral pan-JAK inhibitor, 5-10 mg twice daily. After isolation, RNA underwent reverse transcription to generate cDNA as the sequencing template. Assay used: immunoSEQ multiplex PCR; TCRdb lists only in-frame clones, some missing. The sample shows around 190,000 clones, around three fifths of them seen only once. Source: CD4+ T cells sorted from blood, taken at week 24, from a patient treated with tofacitinib. Source of these receptors: a human donor with alopecia areata.

This sequence joins TRBV5-1 and TRBJ2-3, with 9 bases aligning to TRBD2. This CDR3 contains 17 residues. Germline loops: CDR1 SGHRS, CDR2 YFSETQ. V lost 0 bases and J lost 1; bases outside the gene matches: 6. CDR3 sequence (DNA): TGCGCCAGCAGCTTGGGGAGTAGCGGGGGACGCACAGATACGCAGTATTTT. Its translation: CASSLGSSGGRTDTQYF.

The chain employs TRBV4-3 and TRBJ2-3; D gene unclear. CDR1 is LGHNA and CDR2 is YSLEER in the germline V gene. V lost 2 bases and J 6 bases, leaving 9 bases between the germline ends. This CDR3 comprises 13 residues. The CDR3 DNA sequence: TGCGCCAGCAGCCAACAACATCAGGATACGCAGTATTTT. Translation: CASSQQHQDTQYF.

The V call is TRBV5-6, the J call TRBJ1-5, with D possibly TRBD1 on 5 matching bases. CDR1 SGHDT and CDR2 YYEEEE come from the germline V gene. This CDR3 is built from 14 residues. Trimming pared 2 bases from V and 5 bases from J, leaving 11 bases between. CDR3 in DNA: TGTGCCAGCAGCTTCTGGGACGGAGATCAGCCCCAGCATTTT. This encodes CASSFWDGDQPQHF. The entire variable domain, with the rest obtained from reference TRBV5-6 and TRBJ1-5, is as follows: DAGVTQSPTHLIKTRGQQVTLRCSPKSGHDTVSWYQQALGQGPQFIFQYYEEEERQRGNFPDRFSGHQFPNYSSELNVNALLLGDSALYLCASSFWDGDQPQHFGDGTRLSIL.

This chain uses TRBV4-1 with TRBJ2-7; D unresolved. Germline V lookup: CDR1 MGHRA, CDR2 YSYEKL. V lost 1 base to trimming and J lost 2 bases, with 9 bases between them. The CDR3 consists of 14 residues. In DNA, the CDR3 is TGCGCCAGCAGCCAAGCCGTGGTTCCCTACGAGCAGTACTTC. This codes for CASSQAVVPYEQYF.

The rearrangement links TRBV2 to TRBJ1-5; D is perhaps TRBD1 (6 bases). V lost 2 bases, J lost 6 bases, and 8 bases lay in between. Germline V CDR1 and CDR2: SNHLY, FYNNEI. The CDR3 runs 13 residues. In DNA, the CDR3 is TGTGCCAGCAGTGAAACAGGGAGTCAGCCCCAGCATTTT. Amino acid sequence: CASSETGSQPQHF.

The rearrangement links TRBV5-1 to TRBJ2-3; D not resolved. The length of the CDR3 is 13 residues. Trimming took off 5 bases at V and 3 bases at J, with 10 bases between the two ends. CDR1 SGHRS and CDR2 YFSETQ come from the germline V gene. This chain's CDR3 is CASRAVVTDTQYF. The CDR3, as DNA: TGCGCCAGCAGGGCTGTGGTTACAGATACGCAGTATTTT.

This clone occurred once. The chain couples TRBV7-2 to TRBJ2-7; 8 nucleotides align to TRBD2. In germline, CDR1 is SGHTA, CDR2 FQGNSA. Losses at the gene ends were 3 bases for V and 2 bases for J; bases not matched to a gene: 3. The CDR3 loop spans 14 amino acids. In DNA, the CDR3 is TGTGCCAGCAGCTTTGGACTAGCCCCCTACGAGCAGTACTTC. This translates into CASSFGLAPYEQYF.

Concerning this clone: The junction departs from the called germline gene at one end, perhaps through a read error. The genes are TRBV11-2 and TRBJ2-3; a weak D match, TRBD2 (5 bases). The CDR3 is 12 residues long. Looked up from germline, CDR1 is SGHAT and CDR2 is FQNNGV. This chain's CDR3 is CASTLSGGVQYF. As DNA, the CDR3 is TGTGCCAGCACCTTAAGCGGAGGAGTGCAGTATTTT.